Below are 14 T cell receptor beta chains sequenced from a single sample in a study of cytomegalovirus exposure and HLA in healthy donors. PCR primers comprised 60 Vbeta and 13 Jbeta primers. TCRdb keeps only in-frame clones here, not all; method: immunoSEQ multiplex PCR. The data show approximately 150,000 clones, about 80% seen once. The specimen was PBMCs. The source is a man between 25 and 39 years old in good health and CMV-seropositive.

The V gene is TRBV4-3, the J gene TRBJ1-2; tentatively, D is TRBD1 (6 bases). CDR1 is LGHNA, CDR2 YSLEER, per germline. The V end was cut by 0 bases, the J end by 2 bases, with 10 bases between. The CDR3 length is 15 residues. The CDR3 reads CASSQDKGGNYGYTF. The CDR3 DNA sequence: TGCGCCAGCAGCCAAGATAAAGGGGGAAACTATGGCTACACCTTC.

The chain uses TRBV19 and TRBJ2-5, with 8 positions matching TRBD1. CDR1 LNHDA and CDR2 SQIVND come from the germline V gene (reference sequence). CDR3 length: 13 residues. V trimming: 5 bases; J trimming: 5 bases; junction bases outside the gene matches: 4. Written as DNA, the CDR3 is TGTGCCAGTAGTCCAGGACAGGGTGAGACCCAGTACTTC. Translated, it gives CASSPGQGETQYF.

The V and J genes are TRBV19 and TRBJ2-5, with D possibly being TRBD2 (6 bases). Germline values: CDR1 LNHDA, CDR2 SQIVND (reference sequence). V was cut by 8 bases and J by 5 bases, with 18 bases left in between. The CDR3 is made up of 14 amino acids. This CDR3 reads CASSGRSLLETQYF. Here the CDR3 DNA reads TGTGCCAGTTCCGGGAGAAGCTTGTTGGAGACCCAGTACTTC.

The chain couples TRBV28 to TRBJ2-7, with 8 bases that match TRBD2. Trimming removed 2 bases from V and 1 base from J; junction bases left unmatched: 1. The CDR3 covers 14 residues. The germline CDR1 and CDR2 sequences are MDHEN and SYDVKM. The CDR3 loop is CASSLTGGSYEQYF. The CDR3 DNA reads TGTGCCAGCAGTTTAACGGGGGGGTCCTACGAGCAGTACTTC.

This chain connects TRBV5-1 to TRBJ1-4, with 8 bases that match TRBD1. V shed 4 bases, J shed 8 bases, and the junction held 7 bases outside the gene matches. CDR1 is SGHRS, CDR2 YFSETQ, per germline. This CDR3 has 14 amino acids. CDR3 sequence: CASSPDREGEKLFF. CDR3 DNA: TGCGCCAGCAGCCCGGACAGGGAAGGAGAAAAACTGTTTTTT.

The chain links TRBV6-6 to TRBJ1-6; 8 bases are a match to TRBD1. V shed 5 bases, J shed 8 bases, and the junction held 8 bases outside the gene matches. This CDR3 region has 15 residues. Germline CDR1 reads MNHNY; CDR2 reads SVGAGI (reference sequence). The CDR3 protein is CASSLRTGKDSPLHF. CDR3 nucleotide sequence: TGTGCCAGCAGTCTGAGGACAGGGAAAGATTCACCCCTCCACTTT.

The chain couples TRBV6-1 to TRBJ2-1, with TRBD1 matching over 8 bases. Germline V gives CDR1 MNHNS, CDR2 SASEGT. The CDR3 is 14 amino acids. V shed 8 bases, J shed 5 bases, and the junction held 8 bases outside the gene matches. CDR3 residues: CASQDRAMNNEQFF. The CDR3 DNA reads TGTGCCAGCCAGGACAGGGCAATGAACAATGAGCAGTTCTTC.

The CDR3 is CASSAVTENQPQHF. In nucleotides, the CDR3 is TGTGCCAGCAGTGCTGTAACAGAGAATCAGCCCCAGCATTTT. The chain has TRBV2 and TRBJ1-5, with D uncertain. This CDR3 has 14 amino acids. Looked up from germline, CDR1 is SNHLY and CDR2 is FYNNEI. V lost 4 bases and J lost 4, with 11 bases in between.

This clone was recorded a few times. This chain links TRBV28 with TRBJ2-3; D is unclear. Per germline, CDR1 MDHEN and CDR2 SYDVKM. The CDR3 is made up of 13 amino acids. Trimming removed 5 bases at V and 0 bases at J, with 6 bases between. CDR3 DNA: TGTGCCAGCAGTCCCCAAAGCACAGATACGCAGTATTTT. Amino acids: CASSPQSTDTQYF.

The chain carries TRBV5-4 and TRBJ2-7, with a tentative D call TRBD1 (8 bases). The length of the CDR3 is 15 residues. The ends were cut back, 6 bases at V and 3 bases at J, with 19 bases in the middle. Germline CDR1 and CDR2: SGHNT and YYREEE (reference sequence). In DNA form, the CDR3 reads TGTGCCAGCATCGCGGGGGCAGGGGGCCACTACGAGCAGTACTTC. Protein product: CASIAGAGGHYEQYF.

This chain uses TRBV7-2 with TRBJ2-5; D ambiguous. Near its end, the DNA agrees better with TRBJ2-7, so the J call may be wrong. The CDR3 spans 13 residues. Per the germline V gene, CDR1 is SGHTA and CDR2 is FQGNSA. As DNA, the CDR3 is TGTGCCAGCAGCTTAGCTGGTACCTACGAGCAGTACTTC. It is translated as CASSLAGTYEQYF.

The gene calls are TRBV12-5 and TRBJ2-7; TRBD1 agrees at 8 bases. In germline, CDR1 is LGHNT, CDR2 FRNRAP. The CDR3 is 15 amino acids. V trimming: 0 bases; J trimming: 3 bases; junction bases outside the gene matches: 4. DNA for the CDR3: TGTGCTAGTGGTTTGGTACCAGGGGGCATCTACGAGCAGTACTTC. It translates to CASGLVPGGIYEQYF.

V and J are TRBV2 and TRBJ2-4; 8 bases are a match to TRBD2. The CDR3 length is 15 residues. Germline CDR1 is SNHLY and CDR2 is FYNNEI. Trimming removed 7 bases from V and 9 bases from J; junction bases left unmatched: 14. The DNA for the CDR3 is TGTGCCAGCATGGGGGCGGCTAGCGGGCGGGGCATTCAGTACTTC. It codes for CASMGAASGRGIQYF.

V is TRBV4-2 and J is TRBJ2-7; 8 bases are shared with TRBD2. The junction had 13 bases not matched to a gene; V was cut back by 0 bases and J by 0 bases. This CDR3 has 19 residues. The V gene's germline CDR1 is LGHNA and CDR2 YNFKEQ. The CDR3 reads CASSQDGTWVAGLSYEQYF. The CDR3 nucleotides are TGTGCCAGCAGCCAAGATGGAACCTGGGTAGCGGGACTCTCCTACGAGCAGTACTTC.